This record concerns one T cell receptor beta chain sequence. Its antigen is currently unknown. This sample was included in a study of shared clonotypes between healthy human individuals. Study outcomes and limitations: Donor clonotype sharing was expected to depend on sequencing depth. Roughly 5% of naive CD4 clonotypes were shared across a few donors.

Under the authors' procedure: Junction-only sequences without quality scores were provided by ImmunoSEQ, so filtering was different. Data came from immunoSEQ multiplex PCR; TCRdb stores just in-frame clones and leaves some out. V and J calls and clone size are as listed in that table; D and trimming were resolved from the DNA. The table includes about 2.1 million clones, around 93% detected once. Terminally differentiated effector memory CD45RA+ cells were left out of the naive CD8 fraction, which was CD45RO-negative and positively selected for CCR7. The germline V gene encodes CDR1 MNHEY and CDR2 SMNVEV (reference sequence). The CDR3 runs 14 residues. The V segment lost 5 bases and the J segment 6 bases; nucleotides outside the gene matches: 8.

Sequenced input: naive CD8+ T cells from PBMCs. The V and J genes are TRBV27 and TRBJ2-7; TRBD2 matches at 9 bases. The origin of this receptor is a man between 18 and 35 years old in good health. Some clones in this sample may be carry-over from other donors' samples. This chain's CDR3 is CASSGLARPSEQYF. CDR3 bases: TGTGCCAGCAGTGGACTAGCGAGACCCTCCGAGCAGTACTTC.